This entry is about one TCR beta chain. Its antigen is not known. The entry originates in a study of blood T cell dynamics during melanoma immunotherapy. Study conclusions and caveats: It remained unknown if the driving T cell clones were melanoma-specific.

Using immunoSEQ multiplex PCR, the repertoire was profiled, and TCRdb retains in-frame clones only, with some absent. The sample holds 15,000 to 20,000 clones; less than 95% are singletons and the top ten take 0.2% to 0.25%. V gave up 2 bases and J gave up 2 bases, with 15 bases separating them. The CDR3 extends over 16 amino acids. Germline CDR1 and CDR2: SGHVS and FQNEAQ. This sample's time point: week 3, after first cycle of checkpoint inhibitor. The material was effector memory CD8+ T cells from blood, obtained from a patient treated with checkpoint blockade. This receptor was identified in a human donor with melanoma. The chain couples TRBV7-8 to TRBJ1-1; D remains ambiguous. DNA for the CDR3: TGTGCCAGCAGCTTACCTTGGGCTGCGGAAAACACTGAAGCTTTCTTT. Translated, it gives CASSLPWAAENTEAFF. Complete variable domain (other parts from reference TRBV7-8 and TRBJ1-1): GAGVSQSPRYKVAKRGQDVALRCDPISGHVSLFWYQQALGQGPEFLTYFQNEAQLDKSGLPSDRFFAERPEGSVSTLKIQRTQQEDSAVYLCASSLPWAAENTEAFFGQGTRLTVV.